This T cell receptor (beta chain) stems from a study of early T cells in non-severe SARS-CoV-2 infection. Study in general: Sequencing input comprised bulk RNA from unsorted whole blood; chain pairing was not available.

With V trimmed by 4 bases and J by 8 bases, 14 bases remained unmatched. This CDR3 spans 16 amino acids. Germline lookup yields CDR1 KGHDR and CDR2 SFDVKD. This clonotype was seen repeatedly, ten times or more. As yet, its antigen is unknown. Findings and caveats of the study: VDJdb-based matching was biased toward anti-spike CD8 responses and missed private and CD4 specificities.

Attachment of unique molecular identifiers to individual cDNA molecules was performed. TCRdb itself ran the 5' RACE reads through MiXCR, one entry per CDR3 protein. Of more than 90,000 distinct CDR3 sequences in the sample, about 13% are singletons; the top ten hold approximately 2.3%. The chain recombines TRBV24-1 with TRBJ1-2; 8 nucleotides align to TRBD1. Sequenced material: whole blood. The source is an adult who was a healthcare worker with PCR-confirmed SARS-CoV-2 infection or an uninfected control (not recorded which). CDR3 amino acids: CATSEHTGTGAGGYTF. The CDR3 DNA is TGTGCCACCAGTGAGCACACCGGGACAGGCGCCGGAGGCTACACCTTC.